This T cell receptor (beta chain) emerged from a study of CD8+CD57+ T cells in acquired aplastic anemia. About the study: DNA per sorted CD4+ or CD8+ sample ranged about 0.17 to 30 ug, averaging approximately 3.3 ug. Study conclusions and caveats: Common to patients and controls were approximately 30 CD8+ CDR3 sequences.

Genomic DNA served as template for TCR beta VDJ and CDR3 profiling. TCRdb reanalysed the reads using MiXCR and keeps one entry per CDR3 protein. The sample shows some 92,000 distinct CDR3 sequences, around 62% of them seen only once. Before being chosen for sequencing, patients had shown CD8+CD57+ cell expansion by flow cytometry. Among the patients, all had severe acquired aplastic anemia. At blood sampling, none of the patients had yet received therapy. V was cut by 3 bases and J by 5 bases, with 21 bases left in between. The CDR3 is 17 residues long. Germline V CDR1 and CDR2: KGHDR, SFDVKD. A word on this clonotype: Antigen specificity is unknown.

Sequencing was carried out using sorted CD4+, CD8+, or CD8+CD57+ T cells (not recorded which) from PBMCs. The sequence was obtained from a human donor with aplastic anemia. This rearrangement joins TRBV24-1 to TRBJ2-5; possibly TRBD1 for D (5 bases). The CDR3 DNA follows: TGTGCCACCAGTGATGGGGCCCAGGGAAGGATGGAGGAGACCCAGTACTTC. Its translation: CATSDGAQGRMEETQYF.